Following are 27 T cell receptor beta chains from one sample sequenced in a study of shared clonotypes between healthy human individuals. TCRdb's copy holds only in-frame clones and misses some; the assay was immunoSEQ multiplex PCR. This sample has 2 million or so clones, with just under 95% found just once. Naive CD8 isolation took CD45RO-negative cells positively selected for CCR7 and excluded terminally differentiated effector memory CD45RA+ cells. Sequences were obtained from naive CD8+ T cells sorted from blood. The receptors were gathered from a man younger than 30 in good health.

Note on this clone: Mismatch with germline at one junction end may stem from a read error. J is TRBJ1-1 and V is TRBV27; TRBD1 agrees at 7 bases. This CDR3 has 14 amino acids. Germline CDR1 MNHEY, CDR2 SMNVEV (reference sequence). The CDR3: CASKPTGRNAEAFF. DNA of the CDR3: TGTGCCAGCAAACCGACAGGGAGGAACGCTGAAGCTTTCTTT.

The chain employs TRBV6-5 and TRBJ2-7; 10 bases line up with TRBD2. This CDR3 is 15 amino acids long. V lost 0 bases, J lost 5 bases, and 4 bases stayed unmatched. Germline assignment: CDR1 MNHEY and CDR2 SVGAGI. The CDR3 spells CASSYSITSGDEQYF. CDR3 DNA sequence: TGTGCCAGCAGTTACTCGATCACTAGCGGGGACGAGCAGTACTTC.

This clone was counted once. The rearrangement uses TRBV5-6 and TRBJ1-5; TRBD1 agrees at 9 bases. The germline V gene encodes CDR1 SGHDT and CDR2 YYEEEE. The trim removed 2 bases at V and 7 bases at J, leaving 4 bases unmatched. The CDR3 covers 14 residues. DNA of the CDR3: TGTGCCAGCAGCTTCCGGACAGGGGAACAGCCCCAGCATTTT. Protein sequence: CASSFRTGEQPQHF.

The rearrangement links TRBV7-9 to TRBJ2-3, with no clear D. With 2 bases removed from V and 6 bases from J, the gap between germline ends came to 12 bases. Germline loops: CDR1 SEHNR, CDR2 FQNEAQ (reference sequence). The CDR3 is 14 residues long. The CDR3 DNA sequence: TGTGCCAGCAGCTTAAACGGTGGGCGGGATACGCAGTATTTT. Residues: CASSLNGGRDTQYF.

The rearrangement links TRBV27 to TRBJ2-3; D unresolved. This CDR3 spans 15 amino acids. CDR1 MNHEY and CDR2 SMNVEV come from the germline V gene (reference sequence). V was cut by 5 bases and J by 0 bases, with 12 bases left in between. The DNA for the CDR3 is TGTGCCAGCAGTGCCGCCATTTCTAGCACAGATACGCAGTATTTT. This gives the protein CASSAAISSTDTQYF.

As concerns this clone: This specimen includes other DNA sequences encoding the same CDR3. The V and J genes are TRBV19 and TRBJ1-2; D call uncertain. Germline CDR1 LNHDA, CDR2 SQIVND (reference sequence). V was shortened by 6 bases and J by 2 bases, with 10 bases between the two germline ends. This CDR3 is built from 13 residues. DNA for the CDR3: TGTGCCAGTAGCGTTACAGAGAACTATGGCTACACCTTC. Translating gives CASSVTENYGYTF.

This clone was observed a single time. The V call is TRBV9, the J call TRBJ2-5; TRBD2 agrees at 7 bases. Germline V lookup: CDR1 SGDLS, CDR2 YYNGEE. This CDR3 comprises 15 residues. With 4 bases clipped from V and 5 bases from J, the junction kept 11 bases outside the gene matches. CDR3 region: CASSPWEGPRETQYF. The DNA of the CDR3 is TGTGCCAGCAGCCCGTGGGAGGGGCCGCGGGAGACCCAGTACTTC.

The chain recombines TRBV7-9 with TRBJ1-3, with a weak D call TRBD1 (6 bases). The CDR3 runs to 14 residues. Germline lookup yields CDR1 SEHNR and CDR2 FQNEAQ (reference sequence). The V end was cut by 3 bases, the J end by 2 bases, with 8 bases between. CDR3 sequence reads: CASSFNRAGNTIYF. The CDR3 bases are TGTGCCAGCAGCTTTAACAGGGCTGGAAACACCATATATTTT.

The chain links TRBV6-7 to TRBJ1-4; D might be TRBD1 (5 bases). TRBV6-7 is reported as an ORF; its role is uncertain. This CDR3 has 15 amino acids. The germline V and J ends were trimmed by 4 bases and 0 bases, with 9 bases remaining between them. As DNA, the CDR3 is TGTGCCAGCAGTTCCTTGACAGCAACTAATGAAAAACTGTTTTTT. Encoded protein: CASSSLTATNEKLFF.

The genes are TRBV7-9 and TRBJ2-7; maybe TRBD2 (5 bases). Between the trimmed V and J ends, which lost 1 base and 11 bases, there was a span of 15 bases. Germline CDR1 reads SEHNR; CDR2 reads FQNEAQ (reference sequence). The CDR3 runs 13 residues. The chain's CDR3 is CASSLDSLADEYF. The DNA of the CDR3 is TGTGCCAGCAGCTTAGATAGTCTAGCCGATGAGTACTTC.

This rearrangement joins TRBV6-6 to TRBJ1-2; 7 nucleotides line up with TRBD1. Losses at the gene ends were 5 bases for V and 5 bases for J; bases not matched to a gene: 8. The CDR3 loop spans 14 amino acids. CDR1 is MNHNY, CDR2 SVGAGI, per germline (reference sequence). For the CDR3, the DNA is TGTGCCAGCAGTCCAAGGGGGCAGGAGTATGGCTACACCTTC. It translates to CASSPRGQEYGYTF.

The V and J genes are TRBV7-9 and TRBJ2-7; 7 bases match TRBD1. Per the germline V gene, CDR1 is SEHNR and CDR2 is FQNEAQ (reference sequence). This CDR3 has 16 residues. Germline trimming cut 5 bases from V and 0 bases from J; bases unmatched to any gene: 10. The CDR3 sequence: CASSENHRDSSYEQYF. In DNA form, the CDR3 reads TGTGCCAGCAGCGAAAACCACCGGGACAGCTCCTACGAGCAGTACTTC.

The V and J genes are TRBV5-1 and TRBJ2-7; D is unresolved. Germline CDR1 reads SGHRS; CDR2 reads YFSETQ. Deletions cut 3 bases from V and 0 bases from J, with 7 bases between. The CDR3 loop spans 13 amino acids. CDR3 residues: CASSYLSSYEQYF. CDR3 DNA sequence: TGCGCCAGCAGCTACCTCAGCTCCTACGAGCAGTACTTC.

The genes are TRBV13 and TRBJ1-1; D unclear. This CDR3 spans 15 amino acids. Germline V CDR1 and CDR2: PRHDT, FYEKMQ (reference sequence). The V end was cut by 5 bases, the J end by 0 bases, with 13 bases between. Here the CDR3 reads CASSPRGFMNTEAFF. The CDR3 DNA follows: TGTGCCAGCAGCCCCCGAGGCTTTATGAACACTGAAGCTTTCTTT.

The V gene is TRBV5-5, the J gene TRBJ2-7; D may be TRBD1 or TRBD2 (7 bases each). This CDR3 region has 16 residues. Germline CDR1 SGHKS, CDR2 YYEKEE (reference sequence). V was clipped by 2 bases and J by 2 bases, with 17 bases between them. CDR3 loop: CASSFLPGGAPYEQYF. CDR3 nucleotide sequence: TGTGCCAGCAGCTTTCTTCCAGGGGGGGCCCCCTACGAGCAGTACTTC.

This rearrangement joins TRBV4-1 to TRBJ1-2; TRBD1 is a possible D gene (6 bases). The CDR3 spans 15 residues. The germline V gene has CDR1 MGHRA and CDR2 YSYEKL. V lost 5 bases and J lost 6, with 19 bases in between. The CDR3 here is CASSSPTGYGDGYTF. In DNA, the CDR3 is TGCGCCAGCAGCAGCCCAACAGGGTACGGAGATGGCTACACCTTC.

V gene TRBV14 combines with J gene TRBJ1-4, with a possible D match to TRBD1 (5 bases). This CDR3 is built from 21 residues. Germline loops: CDR1 SGHDN, CDR2 FVKESK. Between the trimmed V and J ends, which lost 1 base and 0 bases, there was a span of 24 bases. The CDR3 loop reads CASSQVGPAGFRMATNEKLFF. The CDR3 region has the DNA TGTGCCAGCAGCCAAGTGGGGCCGGCCGGGTTTAGAATGGCAACTAATGAAAAACTGTTTTTT.

To note about this clone: Other DNA sequences of this sample code for an identical CDR3. The CDR3 DNA follows: TGTGCCAGCAGATCCGGGACAGGGGATGGCTACACCTTC. Translation gives CASRSGTGDGYTF. The genes are TRBV6-5 and TRBJ1-2; 10 nucleotides match TRBD1. Looked up from germline, CDR1 is MNHEY and CDR2 is SVGAGI. Trimming removed 6 bases from V and 6 bases from J; junction bases left unmatched: 4. This CDR3 has 13 residues.

The J gene is TRBJ2-7, the V gene TRBV13, with 9 bases lining up with TRBD1. Germline V gene lookup returns CDR1 PRHDT and CDR2 FYEKMQ (reference sequence). The CDR3 totals 15 residues. V lost 4 bases to trimming and J lost 4 bases; unmatched junction nucleotides: 8. Here the CDR3 DNA reads TGTGCCAGCAGCTCCCGGGGACAGGGAATTTACGAGCAGTACTTC. Protein: CASSSRGQGIYEQYF. The whole variable domain, remainder taken from reference TRBV13 and TRBJ2-7, is AAGVIQSPRHLIKEKRETATLKCYPIPRHDTVYWYQQGPGQDPQFLISFYEKMQSDKGSIPDRFSAQQFSDYHSELNMSSLELGDSALYFCASSSRGQGIYEQYFGPGTRLTVT.

This clone was counted once. The chain links TRBV6-5 to TRBJ2-7; D tentatively reads TRBD1 or TRBD2 (5 bases each). V gave up 2 bases and J gave up 5 bases, with 13 bases separating them. This CDR3 region has 14 residues. Germline CDR1 reads MNHEY; CDR2 reads SVGAGI. The CDR3 sequence: CASSYRGTGHEQYF. The CDR3 DNA is TGTGCCAGCAGTTACCGTGGGACGGGACACGAGCAGTACTTC.

As for this clone: Other DNA sequences from this sample encode an identical CDR3 as well. The chain carries TRBV27 and TRBJ2-6, with D uncertain. Germline-derived CDR1 and CDR2 are MNHEY and SMNVEV (reference sequence). Trimming pared 3 bases from V and 4 bases from J, leaving 4 bases between. This CDR3 has 13 amino acids. CDR3 DNA sequence: TGTGCCAGCAGTTTCGGGGGGGCCAACGTCCTGACTTTC. It specifies CASSFGGANVLTF.

CDR3: CASRTTDPAGTTDTQYF. The CDR3 DNA reads as TGTGCCAGCAGAACCACAGACCCAGCGGGGACCACAGATACGCAGTATTTT. The V and J genes are TRBV7-9 and TRBJ2-3; TRBD2 agrees at 7 bases. V gave up 6 bases and J gave up 2 bases; unmatched junction bases: 14. CDR3 length: 17 residues. Germline CDR1 SEHNR, CDR2 FQNEAQ (reference sequence).

A word on this clone: At the DNA level, this CDR3 is encoded by other sequences in the same sample as well. The genes are TRBV9 and TRBJ2-5, with 10 nucleotides matching TRBD2. CDR1 and CDR2 (germline): SGDLS, YYNGEE. This CDR3 has 16 amino acids. The trim removed 2 bases at V and 2 bases at J, leaving 6 bases unmatched. The CDR3 DNA follows: TGTGCCAGCAGCGTTGGGTCTAGCGGGGGTCAAGAGACCCAGTACTTC. As protein: CASSVGSSGGQETQYF.

The chain has TRBV27 and TRBJ2-5, with 10 bases identical to TRBD2. The J call may not be correct, given that the DNA end is closer to TRBJ2-7. The germline gives CDR1 MNHEY, CDR2 SMNVEV (reference sequence). The CDR3 has 16 amino acids. The CDR3 loop reads CASSPSEGLANYEQYF. The CDR3 DNA reads TGTGCCAGCAGTCCAAGCGAGGGACTAGCGAACTACGAGCAGTACTTC.

This rearrangement joins TRBV7-9 to TRBJ1-2; 10 bases map to TRBD1. From germline, CDR1 is SEHNR and CDR2 FQNEAQ (reference sequence). This CDR3 contains 17 residues. V dropped 0 bases and J dropped 2; count of bases not matched to a gene: 6. The chain's CDR3 is CASSLAGGQGRNYGYTF. CDR3 in DNA: TGTGCCAGCAGCTTAGCTGGGGGACAGGGGAGAAACTATGGCTACACCTTC.

The chain employs TRBV28 and TRBJ2-3; D is unresolved. The germline V gene has CDR1 MDHEN and CDR2 SYDVKM. This CDR3 comprises 12 residues. Trimming took 4 bases from V and 6 from J, leaving 8 bases between them. CDR3: CASSSLEDTQYF. The DNA for the CDR3 is TGTGCCAGCAGTTCATTAGAGGATACGCAGTATTTT.

The chain has TRBV5-1 and TRBJ2-1; TRBD2 matches 12 bases. J was trimmed by 4 bases and V by 7 bases; bases with no gene match: 0. The CDR3 totals 13 residues. The germline gives CDR1 SGHRS, CDR2 YFSETQ. In nucleotides, the CDR3 is TGCGCCAGCGGACTAGCGGGGTACAATGAGCAGTTCTTC. Protein: CASGLAGYNEQFF. The whole variable domain, remainder taken from reference TRBV5-1 and TRBJ2-1, is KAGVTQTPRYLIKTRGQQVTLSCSPISGHRSVSWYQQTPGQGLQFLFEYFSETQRNKGNFPGRFSGRQFSNSRSEMNVSTLELGDSALYLCASGLAGYNEQFFGPGTRLTVL.